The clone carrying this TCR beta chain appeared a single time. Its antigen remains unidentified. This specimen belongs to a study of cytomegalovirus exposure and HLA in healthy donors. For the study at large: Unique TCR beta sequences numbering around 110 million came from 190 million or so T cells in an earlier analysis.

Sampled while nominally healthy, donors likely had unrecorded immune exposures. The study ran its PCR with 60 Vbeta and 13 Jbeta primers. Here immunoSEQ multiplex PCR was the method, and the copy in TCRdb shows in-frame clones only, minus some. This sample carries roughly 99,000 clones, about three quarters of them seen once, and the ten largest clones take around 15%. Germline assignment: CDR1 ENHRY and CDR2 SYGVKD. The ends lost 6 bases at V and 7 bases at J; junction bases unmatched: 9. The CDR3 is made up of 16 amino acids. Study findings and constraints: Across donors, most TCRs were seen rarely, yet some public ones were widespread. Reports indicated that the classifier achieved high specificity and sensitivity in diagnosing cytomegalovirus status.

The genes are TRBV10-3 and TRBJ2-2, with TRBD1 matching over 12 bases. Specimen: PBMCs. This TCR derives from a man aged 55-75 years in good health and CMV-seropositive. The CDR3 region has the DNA TGTGCCATCAGCGATCCGGGACAGGGGGCTGGCGGGGAGCTGTTTTTT. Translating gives CAISDPGQGAGGELFF.